These 21 T cell receptor beta chains were all obtained from the same sample, sequenced in a study of T cell repertoires in cytomegalovirus infection. Their specific antigens are unknown. TCRdb fed the reads into MiXCR, producing one record per CDR3 protein. The table includes around 900,000 distinct CDR3 sequences, less than 35% detected once. Sequenced material: cultured CD8+ T cells from PBMCs, taken from culture after CMV antigen stimulation. Receptor source: a human donor in good health (CMV status not recorded). Some clones in this sample may be carry-over from other donors' samples.

This chain connects TRBV20-1 to TRBJ2-3; TRBD1 matches 7 bases. The CDR3 has 15 amino acids. CDR1 is DFQATT and CDR2 is SNEGSKA in the germline V gene (reference sequence). The J segment lost 1 base and the V segment lost 0 bases, leaving 4 bases of the junction unmatched. The CDR3: CSARDWQGGTDTQYF. The CDR3 region has the DNA TGCAGTGCTAGAGATTGGCAGGGGGGCACAGATACGCAGTATTTT.

The chain is built from TRBV9 and TRBJ2-1; 8 positions agree with TRBD2. V shed 5 bases and J 6 bases; nucleotides not matched to a gene: 10. CDR3 length: 15 residues. Germline lookup yields CDR1 SGDLS and CDR2 YYNGEE. As DNA, the CDR3 is TGTGCCAGCAGTCGGGGCGCGGGGGGATTCAATGAGCAGTTCTTC. As protein: CASSRGAGGFNEQFF.

This clonotype was found once. The chain uses TRBV2 and TRBJ1-2, with D unresolved. Trimming removed 2 bases from V and 8 bases from J, with 9 bases in between. In germline, CDR1 is SNHLY, CDR2 FYNNEI. The CDR3 extends over 12 amino acids. In nucleotides, the CDR3 is TGTGCCAGCAGTGAAATGACGGAGGGCTACACCTTC. Protein: CASSEMTEGYTF.

The chain couples TRBV4-3 to TRBJ1-1; D not certain. Deletions cut 2 bases from V and 8 bases from J, with 9 bases between. This CDR3 spans 12 amino acids. Germline V CDR1 and CDR2: LGHNA, YSLEER. The CDR3 protein is CASSQSNREAFF. DNA of the CDR3: TGCGCCAGCAGCCAATCTAACCGGGAAGCTTTCTTT.

The chain carries TRBV9 and TRBJ1-1; 7 bases agree with TRBD1. The CDR3 totals 15 residues. J gave up 1 base and V 3 bases, and 6 bases lay outside the gene matches. The germline gives CDR1 SGDLS, CDR2 YYNGEE. CDR3 sequence reads: CASSAERTGNTEAFF. Written as DNA, the CDR3 is TGTGCCAGCAGCGCCGAGAGGACAGGGAACACTGAAGCTTTCTTT.

The chain links TRBV6-1 to TRBJ2-3; 7 bases agree with TRBD1. V lost 5 bases and J lost 2; bases outside the gene matches: 10. Germline V gene data show CDR1 as MNHNS and CDR2 as SASEGT. The CDR3 extends over 16 amino acids. The CDR3 region has the DNA TGTGCCAGCAGTTATTCCGGGACAGAGGCCACAGATACGCAGTATTTT. Translating it yields CASSYSGTEATDTQYF.

This clonotype was detected only a few times. The rearrangement joins TRBV7-6 to TRBJ1-1; D gene ambiguous. Germline CDR1 reads SGHVS; CDR2 reads FNYEAQ. This CDR3 contains 12 residues. V lost 5 bases and J lost 7, with 11 bases in between. In DNA form, the CDR3 reads TGTGCCAGCAGCCTTTCTACTGGTGAAGCTTTCTTT. This sequence encodes CASSLSTGEAFF.

The rearrangement joins TRBV27 to TRBJ2-7; tentatively, D is TRBD1 (6 bases). This CDR3 is built from 13 residues. The V end lost 7 bases, the J end lost 2 bases, and 12 bases lay between the germline ends. Germline CDR1 is MNHEY and CDR2 is SMNVEV (reference sequence). CDR3 nucleotides: TGTGCCAGCACCACGGGACAAACCTACGAGCAGTACTTC. Its translation is CASTTGQTYEQYF.

This clonotype has more than one count but fewer than ten. V usage is TRBV6-1 and J usage is TRBJ1-5; D is ambiguous. Trimming removed 7 bases from V and 5 bases from J, with 9 bases in between. This CDR3 has 12 residues. Germline loops: CDR1 MNHNS, CDR2 SASEGT. CDR3 DNA sequence: TGTGCCAGCAAGGAGGGTTATCAGCCCCAGCATTTT. It specifies CASKEGYQPQHF.

V and J are TRBV20-1 and TRBJ2-1, with TRBD2 identical over 10 bases. Looked up from germline, CDR1 is DFQATT and CDR2 is SNEGSKA (reference sequence). CDR3 length equals 14 residues. J was trimmed by 7 bases and V by 3 bases; bases with no gene match: 6. CDR3 DNA sequence: TGCAGTGCTAGGACGGGACTAGCGAAGAATGAGCAGTTCTTC. Protein: CSARTGLAKNEQFF.

This clonotype came up many times. V is TRBV7-2 and J is TRBJ2-7; D remains ambiguous. Germline CDR1 and CDR2: SGHTA and FQGNSA. This CDR3 is built from 14 residues. The V and J ends lost 5 bases and 1 base respectively, with 12 bases between them. As DNA, the CDR3 is TGTGCCAGCAGCCCAGGTCTCGGGTCCTACGAGCAGTACTTC. Its translation: CASSPGLGSYEQYF.

The CDR3 sequence: CASSWTGEAFYEQYV. The DNA of the CDR3 is TGTGCCAGTTCATGGACAGGGGAGGCCTTCTACGAGCAGTACGTC. The chain carries TRBV18 and TRBJ2-7; 9 bases agree with TRBD1. This CDR3 region has 15 residues. CDR1 is KGHSH and CDR2 is LQKENI in the germline V gene. The V segment lost 9 bases and the J segment 3 bases; nucleotides outside the gene matches: 12.

The chain combines TRBV6-5 with TRBJ2-5, with D maybe TRBD2 (6 bases). This CDR3 has 16 amino acids. V was pared by 2 bases and J by 2 bases, with 15 bases between. The germline V gene encodes CDR1 MNHEY and CDR2 SVGAGI. CDR3 sequence reads: CASSYVRGGGQETQYF. Written as DNA, the CDR3 is TGTGCCAGCAGTTACGTGCGGGGTGGAGGTCAAGAGACCCAGTACTTC.

V is TRBV27 and J is TRBJ2-3, with 8 bases aligning to TRBD2. V lost 5 bases and J lost 1; bases outside the gene matches: 11. There are 17 residues in the CDR3. CDR1 and CDR2 from the germline V gene are MNHEY and SMNVEV (reference sequence). The CDR3 here is CASSQSAGDLGTDTQYF. The DNA of the CDR3 is TGTGCCAGCAGTCAGTCAGCGGGGGACCTGGGCACAGATACGCAGTATTTT.

The chain joins TRBV29-1 to TRBJ1-2; a possible D gene is TRBD1 (5 bases). CDR1 and CDR2 (germline): SQVTM, ANQGSEA. V gave up 6 bases and J gave up 4 bases, with 18 bases separating them. CDR3 length equals 14 residues. The CDR3 sequence: CSVDDRRSGYGYTF. CDR3 nucleotide sequence: TGCAGCGTGGATGACAGAAGAAGTGGCTATGGCTACACCTTC.

This CDR3 is CASSFSTGLGEKLFF. The CDR3 nucleotides read TGTGCCAGCAGCTTTTCAACTGGGTTGGGGGAAAAACTGTTTTTT. The rearrangement links TRBV7-6 to TRBJ1-4; D remains ambiguous. This CDR3 has 15 amino acids. Germline CDR1 and CDR2: SGHVS and FNYEAQ. V lost 3 bases to trimming and J lost 8 bases, with 16 bases between them.

Only a few counts were recorded for this clonotype. CDR3 coding DNA: TGTGCCAGTAGTATTAGTGGGGTGTATAGCAATCAGCCCCAGCATTTT. Its protein is CASSISGVYSNQPQHF. This chain links TRBV19 with TRBJ1-5; D not resolved. The length of the CDR3 is 16 residues. Trimming stripped 3 bases from V and 0 bases from J, with 12 bases between. Germline V CDR1 and CDR2: LNHDA, SQIVND (reference sequence).

This clonotype was picked up many times. The chain recombines TRBV7-2 with TRBJ2-3, with 8 bases that match TRBD2. The germline V gene encodes CDR1 SGHTA and CDR2 FQGNSA. The CDR3 has 20 amino acids. J lost 2 bases, V lost 0 bases, and 16 bases had no gene match. CDR3 nucleotide sequence: TGTGCCAGCAGCTTAGCTGGGGGCTCGGGCGGGGGGTCTCTCACAGATACGCAGTATTTT. This sequence encodes CASSLAGGSGGGSLTDTQYF.

This clonotype was seen a few times. V usage is TRBV4-1 and J usage is TRBJ2-3, with 8 bases that match TRBD1. This CDR3 has 16 residues. The germline gives CDR1 MGHRA, CDR2 YSYEKL. V trimming: 1 base; J trimming: 1 base; junction bases outside the gene matches: 4. DNA of the CDR3: TGCGCCAGCAGCCAAGTCCCGGGACAGGGCACAGATACGCAGTATTTT. Translation: CASSQVPGQGTDTQYF.

The rearrangement uses TRBV2 and TRBJ2-3; 10 nucleotides agree with TRBD1. V was pared by 6 bases and J by 2 bases, with 5 bases of the junction left unmatched. The CDR3 length is 15 residues. Germline V lookup: CDR1 SNHLY, CDR2 FYNNEI. In nucleotides, the CDR3 is TGTGCCAGCAGGGAGACAGGGGGCTACACAGATACGCAGTATTTT. Translated, it gives CASRETGGYTDTQYF.

The rearrangement joins TRBV19 to TRBJ2-3; 7 nucleotides match TRBD2. This CDR3 is built from 15 residues. Trimming removed 6 bases from V and 1 base from J; junction bases left unmatched: 7. Germline assignment: CDR1 LNHDA and CDR2 SQIVND (reference sequence). Written as DNA, the CDR3 is TGTGCCAGTAGAACTAGCGACTTCGGCACAGATACGCAGTATTTT. Translated: CASRTSDFGTDTQYF.